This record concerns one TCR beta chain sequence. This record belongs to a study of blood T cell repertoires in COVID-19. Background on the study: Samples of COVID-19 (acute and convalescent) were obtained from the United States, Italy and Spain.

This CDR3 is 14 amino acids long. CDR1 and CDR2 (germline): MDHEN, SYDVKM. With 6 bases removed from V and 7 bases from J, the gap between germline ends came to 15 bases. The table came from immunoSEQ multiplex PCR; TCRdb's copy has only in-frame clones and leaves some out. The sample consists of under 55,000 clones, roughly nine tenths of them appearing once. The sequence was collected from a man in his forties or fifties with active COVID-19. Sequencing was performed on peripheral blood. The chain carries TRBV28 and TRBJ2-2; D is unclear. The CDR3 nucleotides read TGTGCCAGCAGAAGTTCGAATAGTCTCGGGGAGCTGTTTTTT. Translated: CASRSSNSLGELFF.